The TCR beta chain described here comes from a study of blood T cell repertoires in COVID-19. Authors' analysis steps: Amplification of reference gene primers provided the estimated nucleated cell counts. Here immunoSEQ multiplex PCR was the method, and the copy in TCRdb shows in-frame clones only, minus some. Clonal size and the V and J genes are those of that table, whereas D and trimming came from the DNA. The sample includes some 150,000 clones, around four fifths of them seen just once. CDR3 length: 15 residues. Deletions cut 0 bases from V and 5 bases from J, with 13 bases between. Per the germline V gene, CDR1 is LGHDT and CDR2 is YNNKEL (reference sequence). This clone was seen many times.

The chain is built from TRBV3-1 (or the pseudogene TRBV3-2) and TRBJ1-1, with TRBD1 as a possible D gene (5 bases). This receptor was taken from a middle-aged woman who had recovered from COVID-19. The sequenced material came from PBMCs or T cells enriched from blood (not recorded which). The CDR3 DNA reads TGTGCCAGCAGCCAAGATCCCGCAGGGATTACTGAAGCTTTCTTT. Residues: CASSQDPAGITEAFF.